This is a list of T cell receptor beta chains from one sample in a study of OX40 agonist ivuxolimab in advanced cancers. TCRdb's table, derived via immunoSEQ multiplex PCR, lists solely in-frame clones and lacks some. The sample records around 60,000 clones, around 88% being singletons. The source material was CD4+ or CD8+ T cells sorted from blood, sampled in a trial of the OX40 agonist ivuxolimab. These TCRs come from an adult with an advanced solid tumor such as melanoma, head and neck, liver or kidney cancer. Each CDR3 is given with its conserved first and last residue. D genes are given only for firm matches. A clone size is listed for some rows: how often the clone was seen (once, few, many), or a class if it is expanded.

D gene	J gene	V gene	clone size	CDR3 protein	CDR3 DNA
TRBD1	TRBJ1-2	TRBV2	NA	CASKTGGANYGYTF	TGTGCCAGTAAAACAGGGGGCGCTAACTATGGCTACACCTTC
NA	TRBJ1-4	TRBV11-3	NA	CASSLKAAAGEKLFF	TGTGCCAGCAGCTTAAAGGCAGCGGCGGGTGAAAAACTGTTTTTT
NA	TRBJ2-1	TRBV30	NA	CAWSVWGNEQFF	TGTGCCTGGAGTGTATGGGGGAATGAGCAGTTCTTC
NA	TRBJ1-2	TRBV15	NA	CATSSGLPANYGYTF	TGTGCCACCAGCAGTGGACTACCTGCTAACTATGGCTACACCTTC
TRBD1	TRBJ1-1	TRBV11-3	NA	CASSFTGGNTEAFF	TGTGCCAGCAGCTTCACAGGGGGGAACACTGAAGCTTTCTTT
NA	TRBJ2-3	TRBV19	NA	CASSQRASNTYTQYF	TGTGCCAGTAGTCAGCGGGCCTCCAACACATATACGCAGTATTTT
TRBD1	TRBJ1-3	TRBV5-6	NA	CASSLIDRGAGNTIYF	TGTGCCAGCAGCTTGATCGACAGGGGGGCTGGAAACACCATATATTTT
NA	TRBJ2-3	TRBV2	NA	CASSETSTQAYF	TGTGCCAGCAGTGAAACGAGTACACAAGCGTATTTT
NA	TRBJ2-6	TRBV21-1	NA	CASSKAYSGANVLTF	TGTGCCAGCAGCAAAGCATACTCTGGGGCCAACGTCCTGACTTTC
NA	TRBJ1-6	TRBV14	NA	CASSQAARLSPLHF	TGTGCCAGCAGCCAAGCCGCCCGGTTGTCACCCCTCCACTTT
NA	TRBJ1-1	TRBV10-3	once	CAITYETDTEAFF	TGTGCCATTACCTATGAGACAGACACTGAAGCTTTCTTT
NA	TRBJ2-2	TRBV6-5	NA	CASTRDDTGELFF	TGTGCCAGCACCAGGGACGACACCGGGGAGCTGTTTTTT
NA	TRBJ1-1	TRBV6-5	once	CASSYFRGAQTFF	TGTGCCAGCAGTTACTTTCGGGGGGCTCAGACTTTCTTT
NA	TRBJ2-7	TRBV13	NA	CASSLPSGVQYF	TGTGCCAGCAGCCTCCCGTCTGGAGTGCAGTACTTC
TRBD1	TRBJ1-2	TRBV5-1	once	CASSRTGEYGYTF	TGCGCCAGCAGCCGGACAGGGGAGTATGGCTACACCTTC
NA	TRBJ2-7	TRBV4-1	NA	CASSQEVWREQYF	TGCGCCAGCAGCCAAGAGGTGTGGAGAGAGCAGTACTTC
NA	TRBJ2-1	TRBV7-9	NA	CASSFWGGLYNEQFF	TGTGCCAGCAGCTTCTGGGGCGGGCTCTACAATGAGCAGTTCTTC
TRBD2	TRBJ2-3	TRBV19	NA	CASSIRKPGLAGGDTQYF	TGTGCCAGTAGTATAAGAAAGCCGGGACTAGCGGGAGGAGATACGCAGTATTTT
NA	TRBJ2-5	TRBV11-2	NA	CASSFSGGRETQYF	TGTGCCAGCAGCTTTTCAGGCGGCCGAGAGACCCAGTACTTC
NA	TRBJ2-2	TRBV13	NA	CASSPATNTGELFF	TGTGCCAGCAGCCCCGCCACGAACACCGGGGAGCTGTTTTTT
NA	TRBJ2-3	TRBV5-5	NA	CASSFTDTQYF	TGTGCCAGCAGCTTCACAGATACGCAGTATTTT
TRBD1	TRBJ2-3	TRBV5-1	NA	CASSLAGTVSDTQYF	TGCGCCAGCAGCTTGGCCGGGACAGTCTCAGATACGCAGTATTTT
NA	TRBJ1-2	TRBV28	NA	CASSQPGRAGGYTF	TGTGCCAGCAGCCAACCGGGCAGGGCTGGCGGCTACACCTTC
NA	TRBJ2-2	TRBV7-9	NA	CASSSTGSTGELFF	TGTGCCAGCAGCTCCACAGGATCAACCGGGGAGCTGTTTTTT
NA	TRBJ2-2	TRBV5-1	NA	CASSRAELTGELFF	TGCGCCAGCAGCCGAGCGGAGCTCACCGGGGAGCTGTTTTTT
TRBD2	TRBJ2-5	TRBV10-1	NA	CASRQGGRAPQETQYF	TGCGCCAGCCGACAGGGCGGGAGGGCCCCCCAAGAGACCCAGTACTTC
NA	TRBJ2-1	TRBV4-1	NA	CASTQGGGTFF	TGCGCCAGCACCCAGGGAGGGGGGACGTTCTTC
NA	TRBJ2-5	TRBV2	NA	CASTKETQYF	TGTGCCAGCACTAAAGAGACCCAGTACTTC
NA	TRBJ1-6	TRBV27	NA	CASSFKEGSPLHF	TGTGCCAGCAGTTTCAAAGAAGGATCACCCCTCCACTTT
NA	TRBJ2-3	TRBV19	NA	CASSMGLSSTDTQYF	TGTGCCAGTAGTATGGGCCTCTCTAGCACAGATACGCAGTATTTT
NA	TRBJ1-5	TRBV6-5	NA	CASSQTGASNQPQHF	TGTGCCAGCAGCCAAACCGGGGCCTCCAATCAGCCCCAGCATTTT
NA	TRBJ2-7	TRBV28	NA	CASSSPANEQYF	TGTGCCAGCAGTTCACCTGCAAACGAGCAGTACTTC
NA	TRBJ1-1	TRBV5-1	NA	CASSSPNLLQAFF	TGCGCCAGCAGCTCCCCTAATTTGTTGCAAGCTTTCTTT
NA	TRBJ1-4	TRBV27	NA	CASRVGGVNEKLFF	TGTGCCAGCAGGGTGGGAGGGGTTAATGAAAAACTGTTTTTT
NA	TRBJ2-3	TRBV5-8	NA	CASSLEVSTDTQYF	TGTGCCAGCAGCTTGGAAGTGAGCACAGATACGCAGTATTTT
NA	TRBJ2-5	TRBV30	NA	CAWRWEQGGETQYF	TGTGCCTGGAGATGGGAGCAAGGAGGAGAGACCCAGTACTTC
TRBD2	TRBJ2-1	TRBV10-3	NA	CAISEKGRLAGGNEQFF	TGTGCCATCAGTGAGAAGGGACGACTAGCGGGAGGCAATGAGCAGTTCTTC
NA	TRBJ1-6	TRBV27	NA	CASSLSGATISSYNSPLHF	TGTGCCAGCAGTTTATCGGGAGCCACTATTAGCTCCTATAATTCACCCCTCCACTTT
NA	TRBJ1-3	TRBV18	NA	CASSPTQGRSSGNTIYF	TGTGCCAGCTCCCCTACTCAGGGGCGAAGCTCTGGAAACACCATATATTTT
NA	TRBJ2-4	TRBV6-5	NA	CASSYSTGVNIQYF	TGTGCCAGCAGTTACTCGACGGGAGTTAACATTCAGTACTTC
NA	TRBJ1-5	TRBV5-1	NA	CASKETSVVDQPQHF	TGCGCCAGCAAAGAAACGAGTGTGGTGGATCAGCCCCAGCATTTT
NA	TRBJ2-3	TRBV29-1	NA	CSVGGTGSTDTQYF	TGCAGCGTCGGTGGAACAGGTAGCACAGATACGCAGTATTTT
NA	TRBJ1-4	TRBV30	NA	CAWSSGVTIEEKLFF	TGTGCCTGGAGTAGCGGGGTGACGATTGAGGAAAAACTGTTTTTT
NA	TRBJ1-5	TRBV5-4	NA	CASSFEGPRGNQPQHF	TGTGCCAGCAGCTTTGAGGGGCCCCGGGGCAATCAGCCCCAGCATTTT
NA	TRBJ2-5	TRBV15	once	CATSRDTEETQYF	TGTGCCACCAGCCGGGACACGGAAGAGACCCAGTACTTC
NA	TRBJ2-7	TRBV7-7	NA	CASNQGGSYEQYF	TGTGCTAGCAACCAGGGGGGGTCCTACGAGCAGTACTTC
NA	TRBJ2-7	TRBV5-1	NA	CASSLGAYEQYF	TGCGCCAGCAGCCTAGGAGCCTACGAGCAGTACTTC
NA	TRBJ2-1	TRBV27	NA	CASSLIDVSEQFF	TGTGCCAGCAGTTTAATTGACGTATCTGAGCAGTTCTTC
TRBD1	TRBJ1-6	TRBV15	once	CATSRDTPGGQGSPLHF	TGTGCCACCAGCAGAGATACCCCAGGGGGACAGGGCTCACCCCTCCACTTT
TRBD1	TRBJ1-5	TRBV6-5	NA	CASSYGQGRNQPQHF	TGTGCCAGCAGTTACGGACAGGGCCGCAATCAGCCCCAGCATTTT
TRBD1	TRBJ2-7	TRBV11-2	NA	CASTEDRLSSYEQYF	TGTGCCAGCACCGAGGACAGGCTAAGCTCCTACGAGCAGTACTTC
NA	TRBJ2-1	TRBV19	NA	CASQWGTSSRDEQFF	TGTGCCAGCCAGTGGGGGACTTCGTCGCGCGATGAGCAGTTCTTC
NA	TRBJ1-5	TRBV21-1	NA	CASSIRQARVLPQHF	TGTGCCAGCAGCATAAGACAGGCTCGGGTTCTGCCCCAGCATTTT